This T cell receptor beta chain appears in the sequencing data of a study of CD8+ T cells in alopecia areata. About the research overall: Tofacitinib administration persisted for 6 to 18 months, succeeded by 6 months off drug.

Sampling of alopecia areata patients yielded lesional scalp punch biopsies as well as peripheral blood. Investigators sorted PBMCs to obtain both CD4+ and CD8+ T cells. The CDR3 is made up of 12 amino acids. V shed 4 bases, J shed 7 bases, and the junction held 2 bases outside the gene matches. CDR1 and CDR2 (germline): LGHNA, YSLEER. Findings and caveats of the study: Possibly as an HLA-related effect, TCR sharing across patients appeared less clear than in mice.

Details on this clone: As yet, its antigen is unknown.

In each case, RNA was isolated and then reverse transcribed into cDNA as the sequencing template. TCRdb's table, derived via immunoSEQ multiplex PCR, lists solely in-frame clones and lacks some. The sample consists of under 300,000 clones, 67% of them appearing once. This chain connects TRBV4-3 to TRBJ1-1; TRBD1 matches 8 bases. This sequence was found in a human donor with alopecia areata. Sample: CD4+ T cells sorted from blood, taken at week 0. CDR3 nucleotide sequence: TGCGCCAGCAGCCTTGACAGGGGTGAAGCTTTCTTT. Its protein is CASSLDRGEAFF.